The 3 T cell receptor beta chains presented below share a single source sample, sequenced in a study of shared clonotypes between healthy human individuals. Sequenced by immunoSEQ multiplex PCR; TCRdb stores in-frame clones only, minus some. The table has about 1.5 million clones, nearly 99% seen once. The sequenced sample was naive CD4+ T cells sorted from blood. Subset meaning: CD45RA+ positively selected. The receptors were sampled from a man aged 25 to 40 in good health.

The rearrangement joins TRBV30 to TRBJ2-1, with 7 bases lining up with TRBD1. V shed 1 base, J shed 7 bases, and the junction held 10 bases outside the gene matches. Germline V gene sequence: CDR1 GTSNPN, CDR2 SVGIG (reference sequence). The length of the CDR3 is 15 residues. CDR3 in amino acids: CAWSGGTVLLNEQFF. For the CDR3, the DNA is TGTGCCTGGAGTGGGGGGACAGTACTGTTAAATGAGCAGTTCTTC.

The CDR3 spells CASSQDWASYEQYF. CDR3 DNA sequence: TGCGCCAGCAGCCAAGATTGGGCCAGCTACGAGCAGTACTTC. The V and J genes are TRBV4-3 and TRBJ2-7; no definite D call. The V end was cut by 0 bases, the J end by 3 bases, with 9 bases between. CDR1 is LGHNA, CDR2 YSLEER, per germline. The CDR3 has 14 amino acids.

The sample holds one count of this clone. Other DNA sequences in the sample encode the same CDR3. CDR3 nucleotide sequence: TGTGCCAGCAGTTTAGCGGGGACAGGCACAGATACGCAGTATTTT. Amino acid sequence: CASSLAGTGTDTQYF. The V call is TRBV28, the J call TRBJ2-3; tentatively, D is TRBD1 (7 bases). Trimming took off 2 bases at V and 1 base at J, with 10 bases between the two ends. CDR1 and CDR2 from the germline V gene are MDHEN and SYDVKM. The CDR3 contains 15 residues.